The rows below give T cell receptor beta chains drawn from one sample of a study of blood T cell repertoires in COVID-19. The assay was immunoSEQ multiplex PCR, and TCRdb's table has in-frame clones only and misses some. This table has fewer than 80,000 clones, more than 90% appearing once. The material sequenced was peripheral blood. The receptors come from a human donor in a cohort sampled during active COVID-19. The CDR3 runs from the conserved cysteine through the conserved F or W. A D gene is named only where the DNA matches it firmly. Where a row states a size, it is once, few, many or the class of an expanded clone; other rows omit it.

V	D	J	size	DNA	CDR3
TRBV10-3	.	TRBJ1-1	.	TGTGCCACCGCCGGCGACCTTGGACAGTTCATGAACACTGAAGCTTTCTTT	CATAGDLGQFMNTEAFF
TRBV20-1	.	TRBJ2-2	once	TGCAGTGCTAGTTCACAGGGTGACACCGGGGAGCTGTTTTTT	CSASSQGDTGELFF
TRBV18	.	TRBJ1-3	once	TGTGCCAGCTCACCCCAGGGAAACACCATATATTTT	CASSPQGNTIYF
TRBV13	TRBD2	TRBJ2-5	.	TGTGCCAGCAGCCTGGGACTACAAGAGACCCAGTACTTC	CASSLGLQETQYF
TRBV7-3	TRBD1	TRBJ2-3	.	TGTGCCAGCAGCTCAGACAGGGGTCCCGCCAACACGCAGTATTTT	CASSSDRGPANTQYF
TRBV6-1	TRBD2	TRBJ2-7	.	TGTGCCAGCAGTGAAGCCCCGAGGAGCGGGAGTGTTTACGAGCAGTACTTC	CASSEAPRSGSVYEQYF
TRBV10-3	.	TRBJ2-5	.	TGTGCCATCAGGCCGACTGATACGGAGACCCAGTACTTC	CAIRPTDTETQYF
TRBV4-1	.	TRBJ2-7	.	TGCGCCAGCAGCGATCCGACGGGAACCTACGAGCAGTACTTC	CASSDPTGTYEQYF
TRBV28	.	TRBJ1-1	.	TGTGCCAGCAGGGACCGGGGGTACGTGTCTTTCTTT	CASRDRGYVSFF
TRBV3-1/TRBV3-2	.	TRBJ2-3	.	TGTGCCAGCAGCCAAGTAGGGACAAATACGCAGTATTTT	CASSQVGTNTQYF
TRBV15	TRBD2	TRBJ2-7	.	TGTGCCACCAGCAGCGAGCGGGGACTAGTTCAGCAGTACTTC	CATSSERGLVQQYF
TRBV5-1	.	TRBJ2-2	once	TGCGCCAGCAGCTTGGAGGGGGGGCCAACGATCGGGGAGCTGTTTTTT	CASSLEGGPTIGELFF
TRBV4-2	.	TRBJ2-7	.	TGTGCCAGCAGCCAAGATACCCCCCGGGAGCAGTACTTC	CASSQDTPREQYF
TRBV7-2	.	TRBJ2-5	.	TGTGCCAGCAGCGTCCGGGATACAGAGACCCAGTACTTC	CASSVRDTETQYF
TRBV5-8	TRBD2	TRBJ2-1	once	TGTGCCAGCAGTTGGACAGTCACTAGCGGGAGTCCCTACAATGAGCAGTTCTTC	CASSWTVTSGSPYNEQFF
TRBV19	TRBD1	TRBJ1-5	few	TGTGCCAGTAGCGGACAGGTCAATCAGCCCCAGCATTTT	CASSGQVNQPQHF
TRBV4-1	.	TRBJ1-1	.	TGCGCCAGCAGCCTCACAGGGATGGTTCAGGGTACTGAAGCTTTCTTT	CASSLTGMVQGTEAFF
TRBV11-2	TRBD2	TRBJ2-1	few	TGTGCCAGCAGCTTAGGGACTAGCGGGAACAATGAGCAGTTCTTC	CASSLGTSGNNEQFF
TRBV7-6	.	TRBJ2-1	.	TGTGCCAGCAGCCTCCCAAAAAGCGAGCAGTTCTTC	CASSLPKSEQFF
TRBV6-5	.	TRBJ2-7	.	TGTGCCAGTCCAGTGGTTGTATACGAGCAGTACTTC	CASPVVVYEQYF
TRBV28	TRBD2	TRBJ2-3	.	TGTGCCAGCAGTTTATATGGCGGGGGGGCAGGAGATACGCAGTATTTT	CASSLYGGGAGDTQYF
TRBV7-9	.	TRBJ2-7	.	TGTGCCAGCAGCTTTCCGGAGCTAGACTTC	CASSFPELDF
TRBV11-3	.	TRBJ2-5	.	TGTGCCAGCAGCCAAAGGGGGGGTCAAGAGACCCAGTACTTC	CASSQRGGQETQYF
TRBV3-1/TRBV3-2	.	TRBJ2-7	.	TGTGCCAGCAGCCAAGTCAGAAGTACCAGGGAGCAGTACTTC	CASSQVRSTREQYF
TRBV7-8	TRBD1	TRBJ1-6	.	TGTGCCAGCAGCTTAGACAGGGGGAATTCACCCCTCCACTTT	CASSLDRGNSPLHF
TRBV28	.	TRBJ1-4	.	TGTGCCAGCAGGCGAACAGGAGATCGTAATGAAAAACTGTTTTTT	CASRRTGDRNEKLFF
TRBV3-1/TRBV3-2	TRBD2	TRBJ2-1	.	TGTGCCAGCAGCCAAACATCCGGACTAGGGTTCGGTGAGCAGTTCTTC	CASSQTSGLGFGEQFF
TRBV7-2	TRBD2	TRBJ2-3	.	TGTGCCAGCAGCTTGGCCAGCGGGAGTACAGATACGCAGTATTTT	CASSLASGSTDTQYF
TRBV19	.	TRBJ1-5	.	TGTGCCAGTAGTATTAGCGACTCTCCGAACCAGCATTTT	CASSISDSPNQHF
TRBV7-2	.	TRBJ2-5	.	TGTGCCAGCAGCTTAAGTGGCGGCCAAGAGACCCAGTACTTC	CASSLSGGQETQYF
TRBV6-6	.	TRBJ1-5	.	TGTGCCAGCACGCCAGGGCGGGGTGGGGCCCAGCATTTT	CASTPGRGGAQHF
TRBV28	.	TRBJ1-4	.	TGTGCCAGCAGGACTGGAACTAATGAAAAACTGTTTTTT	CASRTGTNEKLFF
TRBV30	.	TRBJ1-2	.	TGTGCCTGTCGGAGTTCCTATGACTACACCTTC	CACRSSYDYTF
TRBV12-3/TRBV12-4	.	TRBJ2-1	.	TGTGCCAGCAGTTCCCACAGGGATGGTGAGCAGTTCTTC	CASSSHRDGEQFF
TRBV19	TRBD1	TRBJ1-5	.	TGTGCCAGTAGTAGGGACAGGGCGGTTGGGCAGCCCCAGCATTTT	CASSRDRAVGQPQHF
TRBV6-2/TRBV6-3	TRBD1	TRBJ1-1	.	TGTGCCAGCAGCCCCGGGGCCGGGACAGATCCCACTGAAGCTTTCTTT	CASSPGAGTDPTEAFF
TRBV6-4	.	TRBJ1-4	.	TGTGCCAGCAGTGACTCGAGGGGGACGGAGAATGAAAAACTGTTTTTT	CASSDSRGTENEKLFF
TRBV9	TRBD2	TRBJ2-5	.	TGTGCCAGCAGCGTAGTCGGGGGGATTCAAGAGACCCAGTACTTC	CASSVVGGIQETQYF
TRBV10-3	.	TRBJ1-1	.	TGTGCCATCAGTGAGTCCGGGACTGAAGCTTTCTTT	CAISESGTEAFF
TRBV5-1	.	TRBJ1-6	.	TGCGCCAGCAGCTTGGGACAGTACTCCTATAATTCACCCCTCCACTTT	CASSLGQYSYNSPLHF
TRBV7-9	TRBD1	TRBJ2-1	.	TGTGCCAGCAGCCCACCGGACAGGGGCTCAAATGAGCAGTTCTTC	CASSPPDRGSNEQFF
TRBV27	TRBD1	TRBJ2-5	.	TGTGCCAGCAGTCCACAGGGGTACGAGACCCAGTACTTC	CASSPQGYETQYF
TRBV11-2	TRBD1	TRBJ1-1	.	TGTGCCAGCAGCTTGGGGACAGGGGGTTGGGACACTGAAGCTTTCTTT	CASSLGTGGWDTEAFF